The 24 T cell receptor beta chains reported below all come from one sample, sequenced in a study of cytomegalovirus exposure and HLA in healthy donors. Assay used: immunoSEQ multiplex PCR; TCRdb lists only in-frame clones, some missing. The sample has roughly 70,000 clones, around 81% seen once; the top ten hold about 3%. Sequenced: PBMCs. Every receptor here comes from a man aged 25 to 40 in good health and CMV-seronegative.

The CDR3, as DNA: TGTGCCAGCAGTGCTGGACACCCTGCCACCGGGGAGCTGTTTTTT. Its translation is CASSAGHPATGELFF. The chain has TRBV2 and TRBJ2-2; TRBD1 is a possible D gene (5 bases). There are 15 residues in the CDR3. The V end was cut by 4 bases, the J end by 4 bases, with 13 bases between. Germline V gene data show CDR1 as SNHLY and CDR2 as FYNNEI.

The chain joins TRBV7-2 to TRBJ1-2, with D perhaps matching TRBD1 (5 bases). The CDR3 is 15 residues long. Germline lookup yields CDR1 SGHTA and CDR2 FQGNSA. V dropped 2 bases and J dropped 6 bases, with 16 bases sitting between them. CDR3 residues: CASSLFPGPGDGYTF. CDR3 bases: TGTGCCAGCAGCTTATTCCCAGGGCCGGGGGATGGCTACACCTTC.

This sequence joins TRBV6-1 and TRBJ1-3, with D perhaps matching TRBD1 (5 bases). CDR1 is MNHNS and CDR2 is SASEGT in the germline V gene. The CDR3 is made up of 15 amino acids. Deletions cut 5 bases from V and 2 bases from J, with 13 bases between. The CDR3 DNA reads TGTGCCAGCAGTCTGTTCGCGGGGGCTGGAAACACCATATATTTT. As protein: CASSLFAGAGNTIYF.

V usage is TRBV5-1 and J usage is TRBJ2-3; 9 nucleotides align to TRBD1. Looked up from germline, CDR1 is SGHRS and CDR2 is YFSETQ. The V and J ends lost 1 base and 5 bases, in that order; junction bases with no gene match: 8. This CDR3 is 16 amino acids long. CDR3 amino acids: CASSLLGQGVEDTQYF. CDR3 bases: TGCGCCAGCAGCTTGCTGGGACAGGGTGTGGAAGATACGCAGTATTTT.

This chain connects TRBV5-6 to TRBJ1-1; 7 nucleotides line up with TRBD1. This CDR3 region has 14 residues. Germline assignment: CDR1 SGHDT and CDR2 YYEEEE. V lost 6 bases, J lost 7 bases, and 12 bases stayed unmatched. The CDR3 loop is CASTTRQGLSEAFF. The CDR3 DNA reads as TGTGCCAGCACCACCAGACAGGGTTTAAGTGAAGCTTTCTTT.

V and J are TRBV7-3 and TRBJ1-5; D perhaps matches TRBD1 (5 bases). The germline CDR1 and CDR2 sequences are SGHTA and FQGTGA. The CDR3 spans 14 residues. Trimming took off 5 bases at V and 5 bases at J, with 13 bases between the two ends. CDR3 nucleotides: TGTGCCAGCAGCCACACAGGTCGCGATCAGCCCCAGCATTTT. Translating gives CASSHTGRDQPQHF.

The chain joins TRBV29-1 to TRBJ2-1, with D possibly being TRBD2 (5 bases). The V gene lost 1 base and the J gene lost 4 bases, with 14 bases spanning the gap. Germline V lookup: CDR1 SQVTM, CDR2 ANQGSEA. CDR3 length equals 15 residues. Here the CDR3 reads CSVEGPSLGYNEQFF. For the CDR3, the DNA is TGCAGCGTTGAAGGCCCTAGCCTCGGGTACAATGAGCAGTTCTTC.

This chain links TRBV18 with TRBJ1-2, with D possibly matching TRBD1 (6 bases). Germline CDR1 and CDR2: KGHSH and LQKENI. V was shortened by 2 bases and J by 4 bases, with 11 bases between the two germline ends. The CDR3 covers 14 residues. The CDR3 reads CASSPSGQFYGYTF. The CDR3, as DNA: TGTGCCAGCTCACCAAGTGGACAGTTCTATGGCTACACCTTC.

V and J are TRBV5-1 and TRBJ1-6; the D gene is possibly TRBD1 (5 bases). CDR1 SGHRS and CDR2 YFSETQ come from the germline V gene. The CDR3 contains 17 residues. V gave up 2 bases and J gave up 0 bases, with 12 bases separating them. CDR3 sequence reads: CASSLWGSLSYNSPLHF. The CDR3, as DNA: TGCGCCAGCAGCTTATGGGGCAGCCTCTCCTATAATTCACCCCTCCACTTT.

This chain uses TRBV7-6 with TRBJ2-2, with 11 bases fitting TRBD2. The trim removed 5 bases at V and 3 bases at J, leaving 5 bases unmatched. Germline CDR1 and CDR2: SGHVS and FNYEAQ. This CDR3 region has 16 residues. CDR3 DNA: TGTGCCAGCAGCGAGGGGACTAGCGGTTACACCGGGGAGCTGTTTTTT. This sequence encodes CASSEGTSGYTGELFF.

The genes are TRBV7-2 and TRBJ1-2; a weak D match, TRBD1 (6 bases). The CDR3 sequence is 14 residues long. Per the germline V gene, CDR1 is SGHTA and CDR2 is FQGNSA. V lost 5 bases and J lost 8, with 18 bases in between. The CDR3 loop is CASSLNNRVGGYTF. The CDR3 DNA follows: TGTGCCAGCAGCCTTAATAACAGGGTGGGAGGCTACACCTTC. The whole variable domain, filled in from reference TRBV7-2 and TRBJ1-2, reads GAGVSQSPSNKVTEKGKDVELRCDPISGHTALYWYRQSLGQGLEFLIYFQGNSAPDKSGLPSDRFSAERTGGSVSTLTIQRTQQEDSAVYLCASSLNNRVGGYTFGSGTRLTVV.

V usage is TRBV29-1 and J usage is TRBJ1-1; unclear D gene. This CDR3 spans 11 amino acids. Germline loops: CDR1 SQVTM, CDR2 ANQGSEA. Deletions cut 4 bases from V and 1 base from J, with 4 bases between. CDR3 DNA: TGCAGCGTTGGGCCGAACACTGAAGCTTTCTTT. Amino acid sequence: CSVGPNTEAFF.

This chain links TRBV9 with TRBJ1-1; possible D gene TRBD1, 5 bases. CDR3 length: 13 amino acids. CDR1 SGDLS and CDR2 YYNGEE come from the germline V gene. Trimming took 4 bases from V and 3 from J, leaving 10 bases between them. The CDR3 spells CASSPRQYTEAFF. In nucleotides, the CDR3 is TGTGCCAGCAGCCCCCGACAGTACACTGAAGCTTTCTTT.

V is TRBV5-1 and J is TRBJ2-7; TRBD1 agrees at 7 bases. The CDR3 has 15 residues. The V and J ends lost 6 bases and 7 bases, in that order; junction bases with no gene match: 16. Germline-derived CDR1 and CDR2 are SGHRS and YFSETQ. The CDR3 DNA is TGCGCCAGCACCGCAACGACAGGGTGGATGGGGGAGCAGTACTTC. Its protein is CASTATTGWMGEQYF.

Written as DNA, the CDR3 is TGTGCCAGCAGCGGCTCAGGAGGTACCTATGGCTACACCTTC. Translation: CASSGSGGTYGYTF. The chain uses TRBV7-8 and TRBJ1-2; no clear D. This CDR3 is built from 14 residues. CDR1 SGHVS and CDR2 FQNEAQ come from the germline V gene. V was shortened by 5 bases and J by 4 bases, with 14 bases between the two germline ends.

By share, this clone counts as medium-sized (0.01 to 0.1%). The same CDR3 is also encoded by other DNA sequences in this sample. The chain uses TRBV27 and TRBJ1-1; perhaps TRBD1 as D (5 bases). There are 12 residues in the CDR3. The germline CDR1 and CDR2 sequences are MNHEY and SMNVEV (reference sequence). V was clipped by 3 bases and J by 7 bases, with 9 bases between them. CDR3 sequence reads: CASSLVGREAFF. The CDR3 DNA reads TGTGCCAGCAGTTTGGTGGGGCGTGAAGCTTTCTTT.

This sequence joins TRBV6-6 and TRBJ2-3; 11 bases agree with TRBD2. With V trimmed by 7 bases and J by 7 bases, 10 bases remained unmatched. The CDR3 length is 15 residues. Germline CDR1 MNHNY, CDR2 SVGAGI (reference sequence). The CDR3 nucleotides read TGTGCCAGCAATGTGGGGACTAGCGGCACGAATACGCAGTATTTT. Its protein is CASNVGTSGTNTQYF.

The chain recombines TRBV28 with TRBJ1-3; D remains ambiguous. The CDR3 runs 15 residues. Germline V CDR1 and CDR2: MDHEN, SYDVKM. The V end was cut by 2 bases, the J end by 4 bases, with 12 bases between. CDR3 bases: TGTGCCAGCAGTTTAGTCGGACTGGGAGGAAACACCATATATTTT. It specifies CASSLVGLGGNTIYF.

The rearrangement uses TRBV4-1 and TRBJ2-2; 8 bases are shared with TRBD2. The ends lost 4 bases at V and 7 bases at J; junction bases unmatched: 8. The CDR3 length is 15 residues. Germline values: CDR1 MGHRA, CDR2 YSYEKL. The CDR3 nucleotides read TGCGCCAGCAGCCTCCGGGGGGGGGCGGACGGGGAGCTGTTTTTT. The encoded protein is CASSLRGGADGELFF.

This chain uses TRBV27 with TRBJ2-1, with TRBD2 matching over 11 bases. The trim removed 6 bases at V and 6 bases at J, leaving 7 bases unmatched. This CDR3 is 15 amino acids long. Per germline, CDR1 MNHEY and CDR2 SMNVEV (reference sequence). CDR3 DNA: TGTGCCAGCAGGCGACTGGGACTAGCGGTCAATGAGCAGTTCTTC. Translating gives CASRRLGLAVNEQFF.

This clone showed up just once. The chain is built from TRBV14 and TRBJ1-5; D remains ambiguous. V lost 6 bases to trimming and J lost 3 bases, with 9 bases between them. Germline V gene data show CDR1 as SGHDN and CDR2 as FVKESK. CDR3 length equals 13 residues. CDR3 sequence reads: CASSPGINQPQHF. In DNA, the CDR3 is TGTGCCAGCAGTCCCGGGATCAATCAGCCCCAGCATTTT.

This chain joins TRBV29-1 and TRBJ1-5; no definite D call. The V end was cut by 0 bases, the J end by 0 bases, with 6 bases between. The CDR3 is 14 amino acids. Germline CDR1 is SQVTM and CDR2 is ANQGSEA. The CDR3 nucleotides read TGCAGCGTTGAAGACCAGTATAGCAATCAGCCCCAGCATTTT. Translation gives CSVEDQYSNQPQHF.

This clone was picked up many times. This chain uses TRBV7-2 with TRBJ2-5; TRBD2 matches at 16 bases. Germline V gene sequence: CDR1 SGHTA, CDR2 FQGNSA. The CDR3 runs 18 residues. The junction had 12 bases not matched to a gene; V was cut back by 5 bases and J by 6 bases. The CDR3 loop reads CASSTPGLAGGVEQTQYF. DNA of the CDR3: TGTGCCAGCAGCACCCCGGGACTAGCGGGGGGGGTTGAGCAGACCCAGTACTTC.

This sequence joins TRBV27 and TRBJ1-1; D is unclear. Germline values: CDR1 MNHEY, CDR2 SMNVEV (reference sequence). The ends were cut back, 4 bases at V and 7 bases at J, with 16 bases in the middle. The CDR3 is 14 residues long. The CDR3 DNA reads TGTGCCAGCAGTTCGTCCGGAGGGCGTGATGAAGCTTTCTTT. This gives the protein CASSSSGGRDEAFF.